This T cell receptor beta chain originates from a study of graft-versus-host responses after intestinal transplantation. Overall study: Each recipient received a multivisceral, liver-intestinal, or isolated intestinal graft.

The length of the CDR3 is 15 residues. With 0 bases clipped from V and 3 bases from J, the junction kept 4 bases outside the gene matches. Germline-derived CDR1 and CDR2 are MNHNS and SASEGT. Assay used: immunoSEQ multiplex PCR; TCRdb lists only in-frame clones, some missing. The table includes around 97,000 clones, under 95% detected once. Findings of the study overall: In recipient marrow, GvH clones were found, and some appeared first in ileum or blood.

With respect to this clone: Its target is not known.

The TCR was taken from a human donor who received an intestinal transplant. This rearrangement joins TRBV6-1 to TRBJ1-2; TRBD1 aligns across 7 bases. Sample: unstimulated CD8+ T cells sorted from spleen or lymph node cells, taken before intestinal transplant. The CDR3 protein is CASSEADRADYGYTF. DNA for the CDR3: TGTGCCAGCAGTGAAGCAGACAGGGCAGACTATGGCTACACCTTC.